The entry below gives a single T cell receptor beta chain sequence along with its context. The target of this receptor is not known. No per-base quality is available; no much larger clone lies one base away. Because repertoires were sampled repeatedly during chemoradiotherapy, clonal expansion in the tumor microenvironment could be followed. The library was prepared using the immunoSEQ multiplex PCR assay. Held by TCRdb, this immuneACCESS table contains in-frame sequences only and omits some clones. Under half of the omission traces to an unresolved V gene where checked; the cause of the rest is unknown. This sample comprises more than 10,000 clones, more than 50% of them detected only once. Around 15% of the sample is in the top ten clones. The sample comes from a study of chemoradiotherapy in HPV16-positive cancers (dated by TCRdb to the early 2020s). The study in broad terms: Candidate HPV-specific T-cell clones and common TCR motifs were defined through functional T-cell assays on cells from a couple of HPV16-positive patients. The study set out to ask whether T-cell immunity against the HPV oncoproteins E6 and E7 changes over the course of chemoradiotherapy and whether that immunity affects survival. TCR repertoires from over 80 patients with HPV-related cancers were then used to track the candidate HPV-specific TCRs and motifs.

The CDR3 sequence holds 13 residues, the cysteine and phenylalanine included. Of the read, only the CDR3 DNA is kept; its 39 bases are in frame from base 1. V loses 0 bases of germline sequence and J loses 2 bases, and the interval between the two ends is 5 bases. For CDR1 and CDR2, the germline V gene (reference sequence) lists SGHNT and YYREEE. The study at large found these results: The functional definition of HPV-specific T cells came from only a couple of HPV16-positive patients, and the survival association was reported for HPV16-positive patients. Improved recurrence-free survival in HPV16-positive patients was associated with expansion of HPV-responsive T cells during chemoradiotherapy. Expansion of candidate HPV-specific clones and E7-related TCR motifs was observed in the tumor microenvironment during treatment, whereas no such expansion was observed for non-HPV-specific T cells.

The chain is made from TRBV5-4 and TRBJ1-2, with no confident D gene call. This clonotype was sampled from a human donor with HPV-associated anogenital cancer. This material was acquired from a patient who underwent chemoradiotherapy. Here is the DNA: TGTGCCAGCAGCTTGGCTCAGAACTATGGCTACACCTTC. It specifies CASSLAQNYGYTF. Reference TRBV5-4 and TRBJ1-2 proteins supply the regions before and after the CDR3; the full variable domain is: ETGVTQSPTHLIKTRGQQVTLRCSSQSGHNTVSWYQQALGQGPQFIFQYYREEENGRGNFPPRFSGLQFPNYSSELNVNALELDDSALYLCASSLAQNYGYTFGSGTRLTVV.